This T cell receptor (beta chain) originates from a study of blood T cell repertoires in COVID-19. Trimming removed 6 bases from V and 6 bases from J; junction bases left unmatched: 16. The CDR3 extends over 17 amino acids. CDR1 and CDR2 from the germline V gene are KGHSH and LQKENI. Measured with immunoSEQ multiplex PCR; TCRdb has only the in-frame clones, and not every one. The sample has approximately 380,000 clones; approximately 91% are singletons. Cohorts were determined from participant-reported clinical history. The chain carries TRBV18 and TRBJ2-1; 8 bases fit TRBD1. The clonotype comes from a woman aged 40-49 years who had been exposed to COVID-19. Sequenced: PBMCs or T cells enriched from blood (not recorded which). The CDR3: CASSPGPGRGHGNEQFF. Written as DNA, the CDR3 is TGTGCCAGCTCCCCCGGCCCGGGCAGGGGGCATGGCAATGAGCAGTTCTTC. The full variable domain, its missing parts supplied by reference TRBV18 and TRBJ2-1, is NAGVMQNPRHLVRRRGQEARLRCSPMKGHSHVYWYRQLPEEGLKFMVYLQKENIIDESGMPKERFSAEFPKEGPSILRIQQVVRGDSAAYFCASSPGPGRGHGNEQFFGPGTRLTVL.